This T cell receptor (beta chain) was identified in a study of blood T cell repertoires in COVID-19. In germline, CDR1 is GTSNPN, CDR2 SVGIG (reference sequence). The CDR3 is made up of 14 amino acids. V gave up 2 bases and J gave up 7 bases; unmatched junction bases: 9. Enrolled through a virtual design, the participants were between roughly 18 and 90 years of age and came from about two dozen US areas. Recovered participants had two consecutive negative NP/OP PCR tests, healthcare professional clearance, or symptom resolution. Sequenced by immunoSEQ multiplex PCR; TCRdb stores in-frame clones only, minus some. The sample includes about 210,000 clones, 75% to 90% seen only once; the top ten take about 9%.

The source is a man between 35 and 55 years old who had recovered from COVID-19. The sample taken for sequencing was PBMCs or T cells enriched from blood (not recorded which). The chain joins TRBV30 to TRBJ2-7, with 9 bases matching TRBD1. The CDR3 reads CAWSIWDRALEQYF. CDR3 nucleotides: TGTGCCTGGAGTATCTGGGACAGGGCCCTTGAGCAGTACTTC.